Reported below is one T cell receptor (beta chain). This clonotype has only a few counts. The clone's antigen remains unknown. Base qualities are not at hand, and no much larger clone is one base apart. This record comes from a study of blood T cells in healthy people across ages (dated by TCRdb to the mid-2010s). Background for the entire study: In model experiments, roughly one uniquely barcoded TCR beta cDNA molecule per two T cells was captured by template switching. To track age-related changes in TCR beta repertoire diversity, the study relied on deep sequencing normalized with unique cDNA molecular identifiers. Four age groups were formed from the donors: young (average 16 years), middle-aged (approximately 41), aged (about 62) and long-lived (less than 85). Two additional independent replicas of 1 million unique cDNA reads from the same blood draw were analyzed for two donors (one aged 18 to 30 and one aged 80 or older).

The roughly 37 donors, aged roughly 6 to 90 years, were systemically healthy Caucasian individuals from Russia. Each donor gave 9.5 to 10 milliliters of peripheral blood, drawn into EDTA-treated Vacutainer tubes. Ficoll-Paque density-gradient centrifugation was used to isolate PBMCs, with at least 6.5 million per sample. Total RNA was extracted from PBMCs with Trizol reagent, with at least 5.5 micrograms obtained per sample. The percentages of naive CD45RAhigh/CD27high T cells were determined by flow cytometry on a PBMC aliquot from every donor. The library was obtained by 5' RACE. Reads for this sample came from an Illumina HiSeq 2500. A second PCR of about 7 to 12 cycles was run with a J-beta primer mix and a sample-barcoded 5' primer. Each TCR beta cDNA molecule received a unique molecular identifier from a template-switch 5' adaptor carrying 12 random nucleotides. Each sample yielded at least 2.5 million CDR3-containing paired-end reads. First-strand cDNA was synthesized from all RNA with the Mint cDNA synthesis kit, primed by a TRBC-specific oligonucleotide. After uracil-DNA glycosylase treatment, a first 18-cycle PCR used universal primers M1SS and BC2_uni_R on all cDNA. Per the authors' processing: For normalization, 1 million high-quality reads were randomly selected from each sample, with every read carrying a distinct molecular identifier. Reads sharing molecular identifiers were discarded rather than binned into consensus sequences. MiTCR, run with a Q25 quality threshold and the strictest error-elimination algorithm, handled CDR3 identification, clonotype clustering and error correction. Lower-bound total TCR beta diversity was estimated with a nonparametric unseen species model using Euler transformation. The public reads were quality trimmed at Q25 with fastp and then assembled into clones with MiXCR by TCRdb, keeping productive beta chains. Rows merge per CDR3 protein into single entries with the most common DNA and genes. What appears here as the V and J calls and clone size reflects TCRdb's work, not the paper's. The sample includes about 510,000 distinct CDR3 sequences, with about 29% observed a single time. The top ten hold 3% to 4% of the sample.

V trim: 0 bases; J trim: 7 bases; unmatched bases: 5. From cysteine to phenylalanine, the CDR3 is 15 amino acids long. The DNA shown is the 45-base CDR3, in frame from base 1. From the germline V gene, CDR1 is SGDLS and CDR2 is YYNGEE. Here is what the overall study found, with its caveats: Because the CMV infection status of the donors was unknown, age-related changes in expanded clonotypes may potentially have been confounded. Estimates of total diversity based on one million sequenced T cells were regarded as lower bounds and as underestimates. Compared with the aged group, more naive CD4+ T cells, fewer expanded clones and increased TCR diversity were shown by the long-lived group, suggesting age selection. The percentage of naive T cells measured by flow cytometry correlated strongly with observed TCR beta diversity. As age increased, observed TCR beta diversity per million T cells dropped in a roughly linear way, and a significant reduction was already evident by age 40. Because profiling used bulk unsorted PBMCs, naive and antigen-experienced compartments could not be compared conclusively.

The same sample was also used in a study of T cells of mothers and their children. The second study, in turn, reports: Nine systemically healthy Caucasian individuals served as donors, namely three mothers together with their six children. cDNA synthesis used all of the extracted RNA, with 1.5 ug of RNA in each 15 ul reaction. In the second PCR, the M1S primer introduced both the sample barcodes and 2-4 random nucleotides. More than 8.5 million TCR beta CDR3 reads were obtained from each mother, and roughly 3.1 million reads were obtained from each child. In both related and unrelated pairs, thymic selection shapes the output of TCR recombination in a similar way, with inherited differences having only a minor effect. Normalized repertoire overlap in related mother-child pairs was always slightly higher than in unrelated mother-child pairs, but the difference was never significant. With a sensitivity of about 100 clones per million clonotypes, no persistent microchimeric T cell clones were detected. Deep NGS was used in the study to compare the TCR beta repertoires of mothers and children and to look for features that separate related mother-child pairs from unrelated individuals. The mean age was roughly 44 +/- 4 years for the mothers and about 10 +/- 4 years for the children. After adapter ligation with NEBNext reagents, the libraries were sequenced on Illumina HiSeq 2000 with 100+100 nt paired-end reads. To avoid cross-contamination, the mother libraries and the child libraries were prepared a month apart and sequenced in separate runs. For each donor, somewhere between about 450,000 and 2,200,000 distinct TCR beta clonotypes were identified. Naive TCR beta clonotypes were estimated from low-frequency clonotypes matched to each donor's FACS-determined naive share, without sorting.

The source material was blood. The sequence was obtained from a boy aged 2 to 10 in good health. The chain is encoded by TRBV9 joined to TRBJ2-1, and TRBD2 matches 9 of the central bases. The DNA sequence is TGTGCCAGCAGCGTAGAAGGCGGGAGGGGGAATGAGCAGTTCTTC. This yields the protein CASSVEGGRGNEQFF.